The rows below give T cell receptor beta chains drawn from one sample of a study of long-term antiretroviral therapy in people with HIV. Sequencing used immunoSEQ multiplex PCR; TCRdb keeps in-frame clones, though not all of them. Of 12,000 or so clones listed, around 80% are singletons. The starting material was unsorted PBMCs, obtained 8 to 8.5 years after starting antiretroviral therapy. The receptors stem from a man aged 50 or older with HIV. The CDR3 runs from the conserved cysteine through the conserved F or W. Fields, in order: V gene, J gene, D gene, clone size, CDR3 DNA, CDR3 protein. The D gene is left open where the match is weak. Part of the rows lack a size; the others show once, few, many or a class for expanded clones.

V: TRBV7-9; J: TRBJ2-7; D: -; size: -; DNA: TGTGCCAGCAGCCCGCCGGGATATGACGAGCAGTACTTC; CDR3: CASSPPGYDEQYF
V: TRBV5-1; J: TRBJ1-1; D: -; size: -; DNA: TGCGCCAGCAATTTGGGGACTGAAGCTTTCTTT; CDR3: CASNLGTEAFF
V: TRBV10-3; J: TRBJ2-7; D: -; size: -; DNA: TGTGCCACCGATGAGGGGGCGGGGGAATGGGGCGAGCAGTACTTC; CDR3: CATDEGAGEWGEQYF
V: TRBV11-2; J: TRBJ2-7; D: -; size: -; DNA: TGTGCCAGCAGCCTCCTAAGCTTCGAGCAGTACTTC; CDR3: CASSLLSFEQYF
V: TRBV5-6; J: TRBJ1-4; D: -; size: -; DNA: TGTGCCAGCAGCCCCACCTCCCGGATTGAAAAACTGTTTTTT; CDR3: CASSPTSRIEKLFF
V: TRBV7-9; J: TRBJ2-3; D: TRBD2; size: once; DNA: TGTGCCAGCAGCTCCACTAGCGCTAGCACAGATACGCAGTATTTT; CDR3: CASSSTSASTDTQYF
V: TRBV7-2; J: TRBJ1-2; D: TRBD1; size: once; DNA: TGTGCCAGCAGGTATAACAGGGGAGATCGAGGCTACACCTTC; CDR3: CASRYNRGDRGYTF
V: TRBV2; J: TRBJ2-2; D: TRBD2; size: -; DNA: TGTGCCACCTTTAAACGGACTAGCGGGGGCGCGGGAACCGGGGAGCTGTTTTTT; CDR3: CATFKRTSGGAGTGELFF
V: TRBV6-1; J: TRBJ1-4; D: TRBD1; size: once; DNA: TGTGCCAGCAGTCGGACAGGGGGGGAAAAACTGTTTTTT; CDR3: CASSRTGGEKLFF
V: TRBV19; J: TRBJ1-5; D: -; size: once; DNA: TGTGCCAGTAGTTCCCCACATGGAGCGGGCAATCAGCCCCAGCATTTT; CDR3: CASSSPHGAGNQPQHF
V: TRBV6-1; J: TRBJ1-1; D: TRBD1; size: few; DNA: TGTGCCAGCAGTGAATTGGGACAGGGACTTGAAGCTTTCTTT; CDR3: CASSELGQGLEAFF
V: TRBV5-4; J: TRBJ2-3; D: -; size: -; DNA: TGTGCCAGCAGCTCAGGGACAGATACGCAGTATTTT; CDR3: CASSSGTDTQYF
V: TRBV9; J: TRBJ2-5; D: TRBD2; size: -; DNA: TGTGCCAGCAGCCCATTGGGACTAACACAAGAGACCCAGTACTTC; CDR3: CASSPLGLTQETQYF
V: TRBV5-1; J: TRBJ2-3; D: -; size: -; DNA: TGCGCCAGCAGCTTTGCTCCAGATACGCAGTATTTT; CDR3: CASSFAPDTQYF
V: TRBV4-1; J: TRBJ1-5; D: -; size: -; DNA: TGCGCCAGCAGCCTCCTGGTGGGGCAGAGCAATCAGCCCCAGCATTTT; CDR3: CASSLLVGQSNQPQHF
V: TRBV30; J: TRBJ1-2; D: -; size: -; DNA: TGTGCCTGGAGTCCTTTAGCCGGCGGCTACACCTTC; CDR3: CAWSPLAGGYTF
V: TRBV7-3; J: TRBJ2-2; D: -; size: -; DNA: TGTGCCAGCAGCTTAGACGGAACGAACACCGGGGAGCTGTTTTTT; CDR3: CASSLDGTNTGELFF
V: TRBV6-5; J: TRBJ2-3; D: -; size: -; DNA: TGTGCCAGCAGTTACGTCCGGCGAGATACGCAGTATTTT; CDR3: CASSYVRRDTQYF
V: TRBV6-1; J: TRBJ1-4; D: -; size: few; DNA: TGTGCCAGCTGCTTGGGGGGCCTTAATGAAAAACTGTTTTTT; CDR3: CASCLGGLNEKLFF